This TCR beta chain is from a study of beta chain features in type 1 diabetes. Findings and caveats of the study: Any HLA-type effect on TCRB rearrangement remained unresolved here. Type 1 diabetes patients had VDJ junctions that carried fewer insertions and more deletions. The naive, central memory and Treg TCRB repertoires showed an apparent similarity that was greater among patients than among healthy donors.

There are a few counts of this clone. What it binds is unknown. V was pared by 6 bases and J by 12 bases, with 14 bases of the junction left unmatched. This CDR3 is built from 15 residues. The germline V gene encodes CDR1 MGHRA and CDR2 YSYEKL. Expressed TCRB transcripts were sequenced because the entire RNA isolate underwent reverse transcription. Assay used: immunoSEQ multiplex PCR; TCRdb lists only in-frame clones, some missing. The table lists about 470,000 clones, about 32% of them singletons. V usage is TRBV4-1 and J usage is TRBJ2-1; 10 nucleotides match TRBD2. Input material: naive CD4+ T cells from blood. The TCR comes from a man aged 18 to 30 in good health. The CDR3 reads CASSLRASGSLSQFF. Written as DNA, the CDR3 is TGCGCCAGCAGTCTGCGGGCTAGCGGGAGTCTATCGCAGTTCTTC.